A selection of T cell receptor beta chains follows, all from one sample in a study of cytomegalovirus exposure and HLA in healthy donors. The table came from immunoSEQ multiplex PCR; TCRdb's copy has only in-frame clones and leaves some out. The sample lists more than 150,000 clones; roughly 75% were seen once. Sequencing used PBMCs. The source is a woman aged 25 to 45 in good health and CMV-seronegative. CDR3s include the opening cysteine and the closing phenylalanine or tryptophan. The D gene is left open where the match is weak. Not all rows give a size; the values are once, few, many and, for expanded clones, a class.

CDR3 protein	CDR3 DNA	clone size	D gene	V gene	J gene
CAWSVIGGRAQYF	TGTGCCTGGAGTGTAATCGGGGGGCGTGCCCAGTACTTC	-	-	TRBV30	TRBJ2-5
CASSPFTGELFF	TGTGCCAGCAGCCCCTTCACCGGGGAGCTGTTTTTT	-	-	TRBV7-6	TRBJ2-2
CASSLVGIPSGYTF	TGTGCCAGCAGCTTAGTGGGCATACCGAGTGGCTACACCTTC	-	-	TRBV7-2	TRBJ1-2
CASSQREASTDTQYF	TGTGCCAGCAGCCAGCGAGAAGCGAGCACAGATACGCAGTATTTT	-	-	TRBV4-2	TRBJ2-3
CASSLGQGILNYGYTF	TGCGCCAGCAGCCTCGGACAGGGCATCCTTAACTATGGCTACACCTTC	-	TRBD1	TRBV5-1	TRBJ1-2
CASSKETGRNYGYTF	TGTGCCAGCAGCAAAGAGACAGGGAGGAACTATGGCTACACCTTC	-	-	TRBV21-1	TRBJ1-2
CATPGREELFF	TGTGCCACCCCAGGCAGGGAGGAGCTGTTTTTT	-	-	TRBV7-9	TRBJ2-2
CAWSVVTGPYEQYF	TGTGCCTGGAGTGTAGTGACAGGCCCATACGAGCAGTACTTC	once	-	TRBV30	TRBJ2-7
CASSQAGQGVGYTF	TGTGCCAGCAGCCAGGCGGGACAGGGGGTCGGCTACACCTTC	-	TRBD1	TRBV4-2	TRBJ1-2
CASSLSSRTTDTQYF	TGTGCCAGCAGCTTGTCATCTCGGACTACAGATACGCAGTATTTT	-	-	TRBV7-8	TRBJ2-3
CASSHSLALITDTQYF	TGTGCCAGCAGCCATAGCTTAGCCCTTATCACAGATACGCAGTATTTT	-	-	TRBV7-9	TRBJ2-3
CSVETGRYGYTF	TGCAGCGTTGAAACAGGGCGTTATGGCTACACCTTC	-	-	TRBV29-1	TRBJ1-2
CASNFLRGTETDNEQFF	TGTGCCAGCAACTTTCTGCGGGGCACAGAAACCGACAATGAGCAGTTCTTC	-	-	TRBV7-9	TRBJ2-1
CASSIAGVGGNTIYF	TGTGCCAGCAGCATCGCCGGGGTCGGCGGAAACACCATATATTTT	few	-	TRBV6-5	TRBJ1-3
CASSSGSGGANEQFF	TGTGCCAGCAGCTCCGGAAGCGGGGGGGCGAATGAGCAGTTCTTC	-	TRBD2	TRBV4-2	TRBJ2-1
CASSNLNYGYTF	TGTGCCAGCAGCAACCTAAACTATGGCTACACCTTC	-	-	TRBV7-2	TRBJ1-2
CASSPSPGQGYEQYF	TGTGCCAGCAGCCCATCGCCGGGACAGGGGTACGAGCAGTACTTC	-	TRBD1	TRBV9	TRBJ2-7
CASSSYRGGEQYF	TGTGCCAGCAGCAGTTACAGGGGTGGCGAGCAGTACTTC	-	TRBD1	TRBV2	TRBJ2-7
CASSEAGQVNEKLFF	TGTGCCAGCAGTGAAGCGGGACAGGTCAATGAAAAACTGTTTTTT	few	TRBD1	TRBV6-1	TRBJ1-4
CAWLLGGTGANVLTF	TGTGCCTGGTTACTGGGGGGGACTGGGGCCAACGTCCTGACTTTC	-	TRBD2	TRBV30	TRBJ2-6
CASSSTGGMGDYGYTF	TGCGCCAGCAGCTCAACGGGGGGGATGGGCGACTATGGCTACACCTTC	-	-	TRBV5-1	TRBJ1-2
CASSPGGSYEQYF	TGTGCCAGCAGCCCCGGGGGCTCCTACGAGCAGTACTTC	-	-	TRBV9	TRBJ2-7
CATSRDRGSSYEQYF	TGTGCCACCAGCAGAGATCGGGGGAGCTCCTACGAGCAGTACTTC	-	-	TRBV15	TRBJ2-7
CASSLARGHYNEQFF	TGTGCCAGCAGCTTAGCGCGGGGTCACTACAATGAGCAGTTCTTC	-	-	TRBV7-2	TRBJ2-1
CASMGFRDSIRLTGELFF	TGTGCCAGTATGGGGTTCCGGGACAGCATCCGATTGACCGGGGAGCTGTTTTTT	once	TRBD1	TRBV19	TRBJ2-2
CASSVGGYGHEQYF	TGTGCCAGCAGCGTGGGAGGCTACGGCCACGAGCAGTACTTC	-	-	TRBV9	TRBJ2-7